This is a list of T cell receptor beta chains from one sample in a study of blood T cell repertoires in COVID-19. Measured with immunoSEQ multiplex PCR; TCRdb has only the in-frame clones, and not every one. The data contain 300,000 to 400,000 clones, more than 75% of them singletons. Sequencing was carried out using peripheral blood. These TCRs come from a human donor in a cohort sampled during active COVID-19. Each CDR3 is given with its conserved first and last residue.

>TRBJ2-2|TRBV6-5
CASTFSGESGELFF
>TRBJ2-1|TRBV19
CASRRDRDYNEQFF
>TRBJ2-7|TRBV3-1/TRBV3-2
CASSALGRSYEQYF
>TRBJ2-5|TRBV7-3
CASSQGQGPQETQYF
>TRBJ2-6|TRBV7-3
CASSLGSGNGANVLTF
>TRBJ2-7|TRBV15
CATSPHRDRDGYEQYF
>TRBJ1-1|TRBV5-4
CASSPTGNTEAFF
>TRBJ2-2|TRBV2
CASRRETAGELFF
>TRBJ1-6|TRBV10-2
CASSSGTGSSPLHF
>TRBJ1-2|TRBV5-4
CASSLERQGNYGYTF
>TRBJ2-2|TRBV19
CASSTLQGATGELFF
>TRBJ2-2|TRBV19
CASDRAEAGELFF
>TRBJ2-3|TRBV13
CASSLNTRRGADTQYF
>TRBJ1-1|TRBV5-1
CASSLAKLQDYTEAFF
>TRBJ2-5|TRBV5-1
CASSRNQETQYF
>TRBJ2-1|TRBV19
CASSSDRTSGNYNEQFF
>TRBJ2-1|TRBV30
CAWSVRPGKEQFF
>TRBJ2-1|TRBV7-8
CASSYGYTNNEQFF
>TRBJ1-5|TRBV4-1
CASSPQVGGNQPQHF